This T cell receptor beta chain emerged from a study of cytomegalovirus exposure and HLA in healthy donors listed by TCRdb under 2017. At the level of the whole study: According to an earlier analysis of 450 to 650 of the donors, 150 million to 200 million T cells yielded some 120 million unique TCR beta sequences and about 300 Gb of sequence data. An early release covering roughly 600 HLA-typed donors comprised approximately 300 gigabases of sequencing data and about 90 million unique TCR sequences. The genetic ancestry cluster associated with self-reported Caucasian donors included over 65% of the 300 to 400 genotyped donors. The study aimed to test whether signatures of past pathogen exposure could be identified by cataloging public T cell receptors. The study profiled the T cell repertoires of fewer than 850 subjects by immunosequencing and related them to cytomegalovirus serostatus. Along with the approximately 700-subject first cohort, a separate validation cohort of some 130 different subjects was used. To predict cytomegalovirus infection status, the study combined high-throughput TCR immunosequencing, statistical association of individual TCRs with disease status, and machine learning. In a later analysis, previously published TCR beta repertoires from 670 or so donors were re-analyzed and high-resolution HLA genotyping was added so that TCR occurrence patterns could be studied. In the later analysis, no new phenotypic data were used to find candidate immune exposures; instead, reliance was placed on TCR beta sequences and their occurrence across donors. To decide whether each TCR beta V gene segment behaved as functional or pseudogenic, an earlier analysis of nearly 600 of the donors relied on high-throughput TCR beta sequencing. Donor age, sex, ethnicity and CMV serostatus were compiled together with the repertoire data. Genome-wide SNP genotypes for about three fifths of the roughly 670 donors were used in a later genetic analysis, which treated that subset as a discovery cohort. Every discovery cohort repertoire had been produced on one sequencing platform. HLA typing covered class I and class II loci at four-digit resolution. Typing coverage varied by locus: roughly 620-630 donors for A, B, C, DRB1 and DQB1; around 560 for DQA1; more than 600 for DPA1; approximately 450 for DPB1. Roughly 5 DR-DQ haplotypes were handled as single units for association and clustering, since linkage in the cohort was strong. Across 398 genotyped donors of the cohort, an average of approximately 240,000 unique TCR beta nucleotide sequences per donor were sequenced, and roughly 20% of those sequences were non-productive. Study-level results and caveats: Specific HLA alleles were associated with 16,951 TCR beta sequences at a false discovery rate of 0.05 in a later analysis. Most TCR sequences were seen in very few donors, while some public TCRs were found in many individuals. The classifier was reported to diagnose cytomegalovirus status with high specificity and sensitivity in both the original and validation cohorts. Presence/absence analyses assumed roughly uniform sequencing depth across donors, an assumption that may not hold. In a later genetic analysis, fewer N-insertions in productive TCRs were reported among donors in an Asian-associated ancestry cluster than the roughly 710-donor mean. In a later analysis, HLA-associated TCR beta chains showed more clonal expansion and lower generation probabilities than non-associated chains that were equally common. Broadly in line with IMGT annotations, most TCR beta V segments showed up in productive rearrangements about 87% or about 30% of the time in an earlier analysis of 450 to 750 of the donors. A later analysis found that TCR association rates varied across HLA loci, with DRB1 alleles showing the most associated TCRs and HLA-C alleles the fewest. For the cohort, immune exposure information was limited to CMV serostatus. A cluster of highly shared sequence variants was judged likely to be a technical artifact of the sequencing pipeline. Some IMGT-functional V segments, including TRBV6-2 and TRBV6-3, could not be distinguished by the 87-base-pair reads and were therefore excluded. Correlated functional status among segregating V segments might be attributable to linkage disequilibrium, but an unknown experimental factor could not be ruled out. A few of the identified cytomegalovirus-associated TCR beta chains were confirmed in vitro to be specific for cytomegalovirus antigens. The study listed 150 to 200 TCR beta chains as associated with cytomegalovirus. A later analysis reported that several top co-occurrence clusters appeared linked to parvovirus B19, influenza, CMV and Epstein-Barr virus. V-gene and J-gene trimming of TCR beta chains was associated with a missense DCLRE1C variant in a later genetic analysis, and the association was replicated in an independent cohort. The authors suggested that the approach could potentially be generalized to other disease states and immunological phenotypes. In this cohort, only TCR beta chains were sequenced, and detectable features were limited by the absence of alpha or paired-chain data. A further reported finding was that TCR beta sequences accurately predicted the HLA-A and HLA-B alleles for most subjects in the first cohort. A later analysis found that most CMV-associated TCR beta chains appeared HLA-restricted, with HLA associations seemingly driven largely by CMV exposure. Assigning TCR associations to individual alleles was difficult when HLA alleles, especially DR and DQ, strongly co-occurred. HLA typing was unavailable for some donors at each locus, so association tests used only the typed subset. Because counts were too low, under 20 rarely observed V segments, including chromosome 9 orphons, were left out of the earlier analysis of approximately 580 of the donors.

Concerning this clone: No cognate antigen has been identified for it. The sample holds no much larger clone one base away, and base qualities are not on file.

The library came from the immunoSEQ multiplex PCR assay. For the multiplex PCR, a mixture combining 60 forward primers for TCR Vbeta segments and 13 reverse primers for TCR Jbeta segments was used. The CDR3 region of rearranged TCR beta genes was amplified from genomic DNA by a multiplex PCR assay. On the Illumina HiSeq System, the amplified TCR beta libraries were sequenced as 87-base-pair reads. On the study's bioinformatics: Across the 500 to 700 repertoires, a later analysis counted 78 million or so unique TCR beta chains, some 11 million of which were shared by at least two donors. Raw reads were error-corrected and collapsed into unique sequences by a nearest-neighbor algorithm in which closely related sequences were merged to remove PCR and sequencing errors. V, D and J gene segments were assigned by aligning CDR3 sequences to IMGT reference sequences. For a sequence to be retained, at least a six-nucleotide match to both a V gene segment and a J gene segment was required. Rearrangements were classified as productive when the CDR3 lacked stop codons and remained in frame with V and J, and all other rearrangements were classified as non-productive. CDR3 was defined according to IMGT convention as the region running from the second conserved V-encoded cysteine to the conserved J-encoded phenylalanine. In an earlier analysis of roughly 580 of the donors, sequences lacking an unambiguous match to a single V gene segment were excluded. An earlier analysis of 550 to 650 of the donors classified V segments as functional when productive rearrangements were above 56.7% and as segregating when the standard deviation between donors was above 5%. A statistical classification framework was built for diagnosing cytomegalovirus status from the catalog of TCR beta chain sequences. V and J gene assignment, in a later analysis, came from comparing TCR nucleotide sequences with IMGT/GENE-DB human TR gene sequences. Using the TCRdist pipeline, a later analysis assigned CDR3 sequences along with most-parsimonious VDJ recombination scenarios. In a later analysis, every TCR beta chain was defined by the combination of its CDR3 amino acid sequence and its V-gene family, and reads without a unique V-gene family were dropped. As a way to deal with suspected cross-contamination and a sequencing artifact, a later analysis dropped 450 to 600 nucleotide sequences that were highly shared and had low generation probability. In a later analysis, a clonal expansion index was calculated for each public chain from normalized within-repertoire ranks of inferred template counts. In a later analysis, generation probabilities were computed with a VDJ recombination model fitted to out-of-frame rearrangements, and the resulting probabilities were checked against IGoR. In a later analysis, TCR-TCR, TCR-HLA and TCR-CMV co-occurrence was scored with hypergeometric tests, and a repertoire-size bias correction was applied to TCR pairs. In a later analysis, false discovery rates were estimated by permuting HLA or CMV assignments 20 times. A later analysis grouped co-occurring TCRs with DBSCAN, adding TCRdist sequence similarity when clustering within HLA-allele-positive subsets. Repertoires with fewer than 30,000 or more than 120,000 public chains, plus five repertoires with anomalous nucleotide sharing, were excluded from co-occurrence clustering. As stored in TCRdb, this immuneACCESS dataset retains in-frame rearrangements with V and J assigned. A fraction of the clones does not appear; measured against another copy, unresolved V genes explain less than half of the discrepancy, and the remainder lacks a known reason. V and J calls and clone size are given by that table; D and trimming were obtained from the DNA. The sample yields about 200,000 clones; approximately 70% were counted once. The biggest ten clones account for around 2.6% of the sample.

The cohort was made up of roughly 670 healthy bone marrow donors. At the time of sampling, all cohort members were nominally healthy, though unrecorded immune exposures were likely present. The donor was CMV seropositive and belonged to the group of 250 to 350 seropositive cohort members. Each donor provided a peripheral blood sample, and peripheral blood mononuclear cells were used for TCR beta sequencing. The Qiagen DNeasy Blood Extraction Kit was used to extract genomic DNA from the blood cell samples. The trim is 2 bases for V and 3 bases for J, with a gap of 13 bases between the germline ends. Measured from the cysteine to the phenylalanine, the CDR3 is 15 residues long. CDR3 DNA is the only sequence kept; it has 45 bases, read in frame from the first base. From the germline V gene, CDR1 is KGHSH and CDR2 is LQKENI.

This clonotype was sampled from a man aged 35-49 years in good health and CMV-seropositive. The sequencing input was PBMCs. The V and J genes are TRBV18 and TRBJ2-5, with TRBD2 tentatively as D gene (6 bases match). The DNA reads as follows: TGTGCCAGCTCACCAACAGCGGGCAGGGAAGAGACCCAGTACTTC. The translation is CASSPTAGREETQYF.